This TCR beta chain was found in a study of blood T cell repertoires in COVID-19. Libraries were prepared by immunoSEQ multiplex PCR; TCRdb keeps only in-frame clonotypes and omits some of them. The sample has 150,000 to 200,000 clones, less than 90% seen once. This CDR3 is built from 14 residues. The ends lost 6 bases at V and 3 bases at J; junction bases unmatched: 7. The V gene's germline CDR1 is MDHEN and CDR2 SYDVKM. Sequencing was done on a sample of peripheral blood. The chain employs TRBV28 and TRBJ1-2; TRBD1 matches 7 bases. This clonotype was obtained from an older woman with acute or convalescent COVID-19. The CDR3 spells CASSVHRGDYGYTF. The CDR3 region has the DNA TGTGCCAGCAGCGTACACAGGGGAGACTATGGCTACACCTTC.